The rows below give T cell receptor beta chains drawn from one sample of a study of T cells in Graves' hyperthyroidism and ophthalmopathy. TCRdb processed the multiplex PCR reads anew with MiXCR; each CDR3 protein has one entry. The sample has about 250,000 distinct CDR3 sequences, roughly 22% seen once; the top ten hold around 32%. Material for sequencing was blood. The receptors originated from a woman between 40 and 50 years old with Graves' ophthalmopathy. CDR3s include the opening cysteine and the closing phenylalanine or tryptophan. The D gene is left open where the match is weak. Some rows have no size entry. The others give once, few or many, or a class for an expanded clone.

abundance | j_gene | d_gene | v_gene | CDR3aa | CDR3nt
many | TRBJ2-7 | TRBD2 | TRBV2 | CASSEASGRAYEQYF | TGTGCCAGCAGTGAGGCTAGCGGGAGGGCCTACGAGCAGTACTTC
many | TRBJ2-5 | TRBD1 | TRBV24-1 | CATSDTTGTETQYF | TGTGCCACCAGTGACACGACAGGGACGGAGACCCAGTACTTC
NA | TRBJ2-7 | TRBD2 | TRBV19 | CASRGLAGGLGEQYF | TGTGCCAGTAGGGGACTAGCGGGAGGGCTTGGCGAGCAGTACTTC
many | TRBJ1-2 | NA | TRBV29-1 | CSVEDRGRYGYTF | TGCAGCGTTGAAGACAGGGGACGCTATGGCTACACCTTC
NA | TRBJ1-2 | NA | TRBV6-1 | CVSSRAGYIF | TGTGTCAGCAGTAGGGCGGGCTACATCTTC
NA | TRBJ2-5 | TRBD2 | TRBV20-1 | CSGSDLAGGLDLQETQYF | TGCAGTGGTAGCGACCTAGCGGGGGGCCTCGACCTCCAAGAGACCCAGTACTTC
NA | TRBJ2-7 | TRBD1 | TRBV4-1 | CASSHLSGGSYEQYF | TGCGCCAGCAGCCACCTCTCAGGGGGCTCTTACGAGCAGTACTTC
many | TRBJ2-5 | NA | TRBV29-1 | CSVDWTVTQETQYF | TGCAGCGTTGACTGGACAGTAACCCAAGAGACCCAGTACTTC
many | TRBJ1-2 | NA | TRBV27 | CASSLSHANYGYTF | TGTGCCAGCAGTTTATCCCATGCTAACTATGGCTACACCTTC
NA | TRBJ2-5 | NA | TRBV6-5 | CASSFSRGRGETQYF | TGTGCCAGCAGTTTTTCCAGGGGTCGCGGAGAGACCCAGTACTTC
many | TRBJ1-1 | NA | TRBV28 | CASRPLMNTEAFF | TGTGCCAGCAGACCCTTGATGAACACTGAAGCTTTCTTT
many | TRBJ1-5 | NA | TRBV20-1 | CSAQGPLLGVNQPQHF | TGCAGTGCTCAAGGGCCCCTCCTGGGAGTCAATCAGCCCCAGCATTTT
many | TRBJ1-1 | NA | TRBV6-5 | CASRTPRGRRTEAFF | TGTGCCAGCAGAACCCCCCGGGGGCGGAGGACTGAAGCTTTCTTT
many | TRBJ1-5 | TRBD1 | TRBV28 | CASSFGTGVQPQHF | TGTGCCAGCAGTTTCGGGACAGGGGTTCAGCCCCAGCATTTT
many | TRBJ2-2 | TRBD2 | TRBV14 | CASSLLAGAITGELFF | TGTGCCAGCAGCCTTCTAGCGGGAGCGATCACCGGGGAGCTGTTTTTT
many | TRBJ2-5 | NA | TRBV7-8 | CASSLFSSETQYF | TGTGCCAGCAGCTTATTTTCGTCAGAGACCCAGTACTTC
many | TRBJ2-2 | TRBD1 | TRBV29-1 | CSGQGSGTGELFF | TGCAGCGGACAGGGGTCGGGCACCGGGGAGCTGTTTTTT
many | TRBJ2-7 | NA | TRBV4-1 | CASSQASGTSSYEQYF | TGCGCCAGCAGCCAAGCCAGCGGAACTAGCTCCTACGAGCAGTACTTC
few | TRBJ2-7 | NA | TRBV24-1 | CATSEAGTSIDEQYF | TGTGCCACCAGTGAGGCCGGGACATCCATCGACGAGCAGTACTTC
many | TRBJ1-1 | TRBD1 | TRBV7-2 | CASSKLGQGETEAFF | TGTGCCAGCAGCAAACTCGGACAGGGGGAGACTGAAGCTTTCTTT
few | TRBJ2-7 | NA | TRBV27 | CASSLAVTGPYEQYF | TGTGCCAGCAGTTTAGCGGTAACCGGTCCCTACGAGCAGTACTTC
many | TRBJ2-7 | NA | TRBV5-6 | CASSFPGSEQYF | TGTGCCAGCAGCTTTCCCGGTAGCGAGCAGTACTTC
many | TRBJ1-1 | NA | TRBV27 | CASSGSGSMNTEAFF | TGTGCCAGCAGCGGGTCCGGTAGTATGAACACTGAAGCTTTCTTT
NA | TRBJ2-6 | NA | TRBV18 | CASSTAGANVLTF | TGTGCCAGCTCGACGGCCGGGGCCAACGTCCTGACTTTC
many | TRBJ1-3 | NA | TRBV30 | CAWERGNTIYF | TGTGCCTGGGAAAGAGGAAACACCATATATTTT
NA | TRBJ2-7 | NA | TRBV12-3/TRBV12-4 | CASSLKQVGHEQYF | TGTGCCAGCAGTTTGAAACAGGTGGGCCACGAGCAGTACTTC
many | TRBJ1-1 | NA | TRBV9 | CASSLEQSSEAFF | TGTGCCAGCAGCCTTGAACAGTCTTCTGAAGCTTTCTTT
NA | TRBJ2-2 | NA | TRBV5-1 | CASSAAAITGELFF | TGCGCCAGCAGTGCTGCAGCGATCACCGGGGAGCTGTTTTTT
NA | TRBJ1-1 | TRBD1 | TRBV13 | CASSLNRGGNTEAFF | TGTGCCAGCAGTCTCAACAGGGGCGGGAACACTGAAGCTTTCTTT
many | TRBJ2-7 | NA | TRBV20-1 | CSAANMDSFSYEQYF | TGCAGTGCCGCTAATATGGACAGCTTCTCCTACGAGCAGTACTTC
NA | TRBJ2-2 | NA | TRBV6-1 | CASSQQGTGELFF | TGTGCCAGCAGTCAACAGGGAACCGGGGAGCTGTTTTTT
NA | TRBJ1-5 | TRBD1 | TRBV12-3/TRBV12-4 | CASSLGREDRDHQPQHF | TGTGCCAGCAGTTTAGGAAGGGAGGACAGGGATCATCAGCCCCAGCATTTT
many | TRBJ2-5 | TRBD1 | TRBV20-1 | CSAPPGQGTETQYF | TGCAGTGCTCCGCCGGGACAGGGTACAGAGACCCAGTACTTC
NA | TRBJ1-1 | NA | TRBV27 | CASSSSYAEAFF | TGTGCCAGCAGCTCATCTTACGCTGAAGCTTTCTTT
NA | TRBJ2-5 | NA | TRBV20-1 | CSARLPDWYQETQYF | TGCAGTGCTAGACTGCCGGATTGGTACCAAGAGACCCAGTACTTC
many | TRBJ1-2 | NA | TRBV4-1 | CASSHPPGGVGGYTF | TGCGCCAGCAGCCATCCCCCCGGCGGGGTTGGAGGCTACACCTTC
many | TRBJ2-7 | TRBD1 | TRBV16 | CASSQIGTGGIYEQYF | TGTGCCAGCAGCCAAATTGGGACAGGGGGCATTTACGAGCAGTACTTC
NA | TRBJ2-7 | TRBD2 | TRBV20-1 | CSARDGRDYYEQYF | TGCAGTGCTAGAGATGGGCGGGACTACTACGAGCAGTACTTC
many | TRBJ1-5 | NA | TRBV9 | CASSVGDGRFSNQPQHF | TGTGCCAGCAGCGTAGGTGACGGACGATTTAGCAATCAGCCCCAGCATTTT
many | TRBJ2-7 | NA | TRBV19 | CASKVRALSYEQYF | TGTGCCAGTAAGGTGAGGGCTCTCTCCTACGAGCAGTACTTC
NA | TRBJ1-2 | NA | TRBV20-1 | CSARTDLYYGYTF | TGCAGTGCTAGAACCGATCTTTACTATGGCTACACCTTC
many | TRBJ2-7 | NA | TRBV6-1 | CASSELRRRTGYEQYF | TGTGCCAGCAGTGAATTACGGCGGCGTACAGGATACGAGCAGTACTTC
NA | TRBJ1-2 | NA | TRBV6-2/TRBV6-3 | CASSYVGSYGYTF | TGTGCCAGCAGTTACGTAGGGTCCTATGGCTACACCTTC
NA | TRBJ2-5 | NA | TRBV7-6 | CASSSGGGARVETQYF | TGTGCCAGCAGCTCCGGTGGGGGGGCGCGGGTGGAGACCCAGTACTTC
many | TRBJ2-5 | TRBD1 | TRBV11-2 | CASTSAGRGGGETQYF | TGTGCCAGCACCTCGGCAGGGAGAGGGGGCGGGGAGACCCAGTACTTC
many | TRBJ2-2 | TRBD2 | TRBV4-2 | CASSPGLLVAGGPNTGELFF | TGTGCCAGCAGCCCTGGTCTGCTGGTAGCGGGAGGGCCGAACACCGGGGAGCTGTTTTTT
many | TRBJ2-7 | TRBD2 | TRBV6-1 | CASSEVGLAGGPVHYEQYF | TGTGCCAGCAGTGAAGTCGGACTAGCGGGAGGGCCCGTCCACTACGAGCAGTACTTC
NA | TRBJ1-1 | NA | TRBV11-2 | CASSLEAGGAFF | TGTGCCAGCAGCTTAGAGGCCGGGGGAGCTTTCTTT
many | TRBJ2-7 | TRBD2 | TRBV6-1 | CASSDLGGRAGEQYF | TGTGCCAGCAGTGACCTTGGAGGGAGGGCCGGCGAGCAGTACTTC
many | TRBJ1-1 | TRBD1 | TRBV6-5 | CASSYSTGLNTEAFF | TGTGCCAGCAGTTACTCGACAGGGTTGAACACTGAAGCTTTCTTT
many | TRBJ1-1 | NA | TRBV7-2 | CASSLGFDGEAFF | TGTGCCAGCAGCTTAGGATTCGACGGTGAAGCTTTCTTT
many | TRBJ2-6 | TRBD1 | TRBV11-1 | CASTPGQGLSGANVLTF | TGTGCCAGCACCCCGGGACAGGGGCTCTCTGGGGCCAACGTCCTGACTTTC
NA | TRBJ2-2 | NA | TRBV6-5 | CASSYEGVGSFGELFF | TGTGCCAGCAGTTACGAGGGTGTCGGGAGTTTCGGGGAGCTGTTTTTT
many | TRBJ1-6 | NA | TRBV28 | CASTPSWDTNSPLHF | TGTGCCAGCACCCCCTCTTGGGACACAAATTCACCCCTCCACTTT
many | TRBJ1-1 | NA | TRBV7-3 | CASSLDSNTEAFF | TGTGCCAGCAGCCTGGACAGCAACACTGAAGCTTTCTTT
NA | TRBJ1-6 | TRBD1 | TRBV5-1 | CASRTTGSSYNSPLHF | TGCGCCAGCAGAACGACAGGGAGCTCCTATAATTCACCCCTCCACTTT
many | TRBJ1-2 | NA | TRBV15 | CATSRDVEGNGYTF | TGTGCCACCAGCAGAGATGTTGAGGGAAACGGCTACACCTTC